This passage covers 10 T cell receptor beta chains from one sample sequenced in a study of T cell changes during pregnancy in multiple sclerosis. The data were produced by immunoSEQ multiplex PCR, yet TCRdb's version contains in-frame clones alone and is incomplete. Counted here are around 26,000 clones, under 90% occurring once; the ten biggest clones make up about 0.61%. The sequences come from CD4+ T cells from peripheral blood mononuclear cells, collected in the first trimester of pregnancy. Source of these receptors: a female donor in good health, enrolled as a control in a pregnancy study.

The rearrangement uses TRBV15 and TRBJ2-7, with 12 bases fitting TRBD2. The CDR3 loop spans 15 amino acids. The V gene's germline CDR1 is LNHNV and CDR2 YYDKDF (reference sequence). With 1 base clipped from V and 6 bases from J, the junction kept 4 bases outside the gene matches. The CDR3 reads CATSRGTSGTLEQYF. CDR3 nucleotides: TGTGCCACCAGCAGAGGGACTAGCGGGACACTCGAGCAGTACTTC.

The rearrangement joins TRBV5-4 to TRBJ1-2, with D possibly being TRBD1 (6 bases). Trimming pared 0 bases from V and 6 bases from J, leaving 12 bases between. The length of the CDR3 is 14 residues. Per germline, CDR1 SGHNT and CDR2 YYREEE (reference sequence). Written as DNA, the CDR3 is TGTGCCAGCAGCTTGGGACAGGAGAGACATGGCTACACCTTC. Translated, it gives CASSLGQERHGYTF.

The chain combines TRBV7-9 with TRBJ2-3; unclear D gene. CDR3 length: 12 amino acids. Germline V lookup: CDR1 SEHNR, CDR2 FQNEAQ (reference sequence). V shed 3 bases and J shed 4 bases, with 5 bases lying between them. CDR3 residues: CASSLRADTQYF. The CDR3 region has the DNA TGTGCCAGCAGCTTGCGTGCAGATACGCAGTATTTT. Using reference TRBV7-9 and TRBJ2-3 for the parts outside the CDR3, the full variable domain is DTGVSQNPRHKITKRGQNVTFRCDPISEHNRLYWYRQTLGQGPEFLTYFQNEAQLEKSRLLSDRFSAERPKGSFSTLEIQRTEQGDSAMYLCASSLRADTQYFGPGTRLTVL.

The chain combines TRBV18 with TRBJ1-1; 8 bases match TRBD1. The CDR3 has 15 amino acids. J was trimmed by 5 bases and V by 2 bases; bases with no gene match: 7. Per germline, CDR1 KGHSH and CDR2 LQKENI. CDR3 sequence reads: CASSPRTGLVTEAFF. Written as DNA, the CDR3 is TGTGCCAGCTCACCAAGGACAGGGTTGGTAACTGAAGCTTTCTTT.

The chain uses TRBV2 and TRBJ2-7; tentative D call: TRBD1 (6 bases). Trimming cost V 6 bases and J 5 bases, with 20 bases left between them. CDR3 size: 15 residues. Germline CDR1 reads SNHLY; CDR2 reads FYNNEI. CDR3 in amino acids: CASSRALWTAHEQYF. Here the CDR3 DNA reads TGTGCCAGCAGCCGGGCTCTTTGGACAGCCCACGAGCAGTACTTC.

CDR3 nucleotide sequence: TGTGCCAGCACCCCGGGGAGCGGGAGGTCCTACGAGCAGTACTTC. Translated, it gives CASTPGSGRSYEQYF. The chain combines TRBV9 with TRBJ2-7; 9 bases align to TRBD2. In germline, CDR1 is SGDLS, CDR2 YYNGEE. This CDR3 region has 15 residues. V lost 6 bases to trimming and J lost 1 base; unmatched junction nucleotides: 8.

This sequence joins TRBV7-3 and TRBJ2-4; D uncertain. The CDR3 is 13 residues long. Germline V gene sequence: CDR1 SGHTA, CDR2 FQGTGA. V was cut by 2 bases and J by 6 bases, with 8 bases left in between. CDR3 amino acids: CASSLDRLNIQYF. CDR3 coding DNA: TGTGCCAGCAGCTTAGATAGATTAAACATTCAGTACTTC.

The CDR3 here is CASSPRSGGPYGYTF. CDR3 sequence (DNA): TGTGCCAGCAGCCCAAGGTCGGGGGGTCCCTATGGCTACACCTTC. The chain has TRBV7-8 and TRBJ1-2, with TRBD1 as a possible D gene (5 bases). CDR1 SGHVS and CDR2 FQNEAQ come from the germline V gene. This CDR3 is built from 15 residues. The V end was cut by 5 bases, the J end by 4 bases, with 17 bases between.

The chain combines TRBV12-5 with TRBJ1-2, with 9 bases that match TRBD1. The CDR3 contains 13 residues. V dropped 2 bases and J dropped 12; count of bases not matched to a gene: 7. CDR1 and CDR2 (germline): LGHNT, FRNRAP. DNA for the CDR3: TGTGCTAGTGGTTTGAAGCCGGACAGGGGTAACACCTTC. It translates to CASGLKPDRGNTF.

The chain links TRBV18 to TRBJ2-5; 9 nucleotides line up with TRBD1. The junction had 7 bases not matched to a gene; V was cut back by 3 bases and J by 5 bases. The CDR3 has 15 amino acids. CDR1 is KGHSH and CDR2 is LQKENI in the germline V gene. The CDR3 here is CASSPQQGAVETQYF. The CDR3 region has the DNA TGTGCCAGCTCACCCCAACAGGGGGCTGTGGAGACCCAGTACTTC.